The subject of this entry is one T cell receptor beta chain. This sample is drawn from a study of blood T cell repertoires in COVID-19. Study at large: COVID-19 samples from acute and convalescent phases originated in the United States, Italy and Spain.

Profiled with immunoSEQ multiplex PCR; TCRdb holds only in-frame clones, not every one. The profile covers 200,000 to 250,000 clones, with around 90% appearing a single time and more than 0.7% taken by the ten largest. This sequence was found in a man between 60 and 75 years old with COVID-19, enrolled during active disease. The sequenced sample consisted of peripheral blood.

Here the CDR3 DNA reads TGTGCCAGCAGTGGCGGGGACTGGACATTGAACACTGAAGCTTTCTTT. It translates to CASSGGDWTLNTEAFF. This chain joins TRBV28 and TRBJ1-1, with D possibly matching TRBD1 (5 bases). The CDR3 sequence is 16 residues long. Germline V lookup: CDR1 MDHEN, CDR2 SYDVKM. V lost 5 bases to trimming and J lost 0 bases, with 16 bases between them.